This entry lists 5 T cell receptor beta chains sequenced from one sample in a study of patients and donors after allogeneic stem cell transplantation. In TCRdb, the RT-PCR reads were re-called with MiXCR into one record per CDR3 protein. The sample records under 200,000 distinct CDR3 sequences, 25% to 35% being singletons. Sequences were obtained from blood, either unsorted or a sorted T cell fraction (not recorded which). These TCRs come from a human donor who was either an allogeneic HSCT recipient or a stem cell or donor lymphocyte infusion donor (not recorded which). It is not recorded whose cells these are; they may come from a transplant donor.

The CDR3 DNA reads TGCAGCGTTAGACTAGCTGAGAACACCGGGGAGCTGTTTTTT. It encodes CSVRLAENTGELFF. The rearrangement links TRBV29-1 to TRBJ2-2; 7 nucleotides agree with TRBD2. CDR3 length: 14 residues. Losses at the gene ends were 5 bases for V and 1 base for J; bases not matched to a gene: 4. CDR1 and CDR2 (germline): SQVTM, ANQGSEA.

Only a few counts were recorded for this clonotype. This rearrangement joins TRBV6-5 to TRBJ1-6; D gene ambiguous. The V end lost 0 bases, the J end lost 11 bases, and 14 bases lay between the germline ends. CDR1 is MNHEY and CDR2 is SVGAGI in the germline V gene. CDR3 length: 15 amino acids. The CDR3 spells CASSYSSLGETPLHF. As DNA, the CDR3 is TGTGCCAGCAGTTACTCCTCCCTCGGAGAGACACCCCTCCACTTT.

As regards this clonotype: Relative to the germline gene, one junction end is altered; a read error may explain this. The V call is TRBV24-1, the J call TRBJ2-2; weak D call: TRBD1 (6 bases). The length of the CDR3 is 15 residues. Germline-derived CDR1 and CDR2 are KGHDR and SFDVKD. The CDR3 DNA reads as TGTGCCACCAGTGACGTTAGGGGGAACGCCGGGGAGCTGTTTTTT. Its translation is CATSDVRGNAGELFF.

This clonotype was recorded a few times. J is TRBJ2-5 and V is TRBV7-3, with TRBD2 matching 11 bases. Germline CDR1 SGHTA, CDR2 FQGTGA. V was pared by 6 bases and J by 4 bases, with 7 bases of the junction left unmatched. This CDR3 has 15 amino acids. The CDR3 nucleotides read TGTGCCAGCAGTCCCGGGACTAGCGGACCAGAGACCCAGTACTTC. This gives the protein CASSPGTSGPETQYF.

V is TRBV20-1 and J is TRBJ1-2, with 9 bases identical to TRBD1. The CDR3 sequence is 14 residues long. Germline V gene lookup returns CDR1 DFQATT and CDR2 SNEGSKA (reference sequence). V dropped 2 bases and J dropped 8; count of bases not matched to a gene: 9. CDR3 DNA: TGCAGTGCTAGACTGGCACAGGGGGCGGTGGGCTACACCTTC. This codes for CSARLAQGAVGYTF.